This passage covers 4 T cell receptor beta chains from one sample sequenced in a study of blood T cells in healthy people across ages. The second PCR ran about 6 to 11 cycles with a sample-barcoded 5' primer and J-beta primers. TCRdb redid the calling of the 5' RACE reads with MiXCR, one entry per CDR3 protein. The sample holds 550,000 to 750,000 distinct CDR3 sequences; around 20% are singletons and the top ten take about 3.6%. Sequencing was done on a sample of blood. The receptors come from a man between 65 and 85 years old in good health.

This clonotype was picked up a small number of times. V usage is TRBV6-1 and J usage is TRBJ1-2, with 7 bases aligning to TRBD1. This CDR3 contains 13 residues. J gave up 8 bases and V 1 base, and 4 bases lay outside the gene matches. Germline assignment: CDR1 MNHNS and CDR2 SASEGT. CDR3 in amino acids: CASSEETGTGYTF. The CDR3 region has the DNA TGTGCCAGCAGTGAAGAGACAGGGACAGGCTACACCTTC.

This clonotype was detected a few times. This chain connects TRBV2 to TRBJ1-1, with a possible D match to TRBD1 (6 bases). The CDR3 contains 14 residues. Trimming cost V 11 bases and J 4 bases, with 20 bases left between them. Germline V gives CDR1 SNHLY, CDR2 FYNNEI. This chain's CDR3 is CASSEFDRPTEAFF. The CDR3 region has the DNA TGTGCCTCTTCCGAGTTTGACAGGCCCACTGAAGCTTTCTTT.

V and J are TRBV20-1 and TRBJ2-3; D not certain. There are 14 residues in the CDR3. The germline V and J ends were trimmed by 5 bases and 0 bases, with 12 bases remaining between them. Germline CDR1 and CDR2: DFQATT and SNEGSKA (reference sequence). CDR3 nucleotides: TGCAGTGCTTTGACCGCATCTAGCACAGATACGCAGTATTTT. Translated, it gives CSALTASSTDTQYF.

This CDR3 reads CASSVTSGSGDTQYF. The CDR3 nucleotides read TGCGCCAGCAGCGTGACTAGCGGGAGTGGGGATACGCAGTATTTT. This chain connects TRBV5-1 to TRBJ2-3; 12 bases match TRBD2. Per germline, CDR1 SGHRS and CDR2 YFSETQ. The CDR3 has 15 residues. V lost 4 bases to trimming and J lost 6 bases; unmatched junction nucleotides: 6.